This paragraph reports one T cell receptor (beta chain). CDR1 MDHEN and CDR2 SYDVKM come from the germline V gene. The CDR3 has 17 residues. J gave up 1 base and V 6 bases, and 14 bases lay outside the gene matches. Some clones are missing from TCRdb's copy, which holds only in-frame ones; the method was immunoSEQ multiplex PCR. The table lists approximately 220,000 clones, 84% of them singletons. These data belong to a study of blood T cell repertoires in COVID-19. The chain recombines TRBV28 with TRBJ1-1; 7 bases match TRBD1. Material: PBMCs or T cells enriched from blood (not recorded which). The source of this sequence is a woman between 40 and 50 years old who had recovered from COVID-19. DNA for the CDR3: TGTGCCAGCAGGACTTTAAGGGGGCAGGTCGGGAACACTGAAGCTTTCTTT. Protein: CASRTLRGQVGNTEAFF. The complete variable domain, with remaining parts taken from reference TRBV28 and TRBJ1-1, reads DVKVTQSSRYLVKRTGEKVFLECVQDMDHENMFWYRQDPGLGLRLIYFSYDVKMKEKGDIPEGYSVSREKKERFSLILESASTNQTSMYLCASRTLRGQVGNTEAFFGQGTRLTVV.